These 13 T cell receptor beta chains were all obtained from the same sample, sequenced in a study of T cells in Graves' hyperthyroidism and ophthalmopathy. Amplification targeted TCR beta CDR3 regions from RNA transcripts. Researchers ran a first-round RT-PCR on the TCR CDR3 using the HTBI primer set. TCRdb re-called the multiplex PCR reads through MiXCR, storing one row per CDR3 protein. The profile shows a few hundred thousand distinct CDR3 sequences, around 16% of them singletons. Source material: blood. These receptors were collected from a woman in her twenties or thirties with Graves' hyperthyroidism.

This clonotype was counted at least ten times. The rearrangement uses TRBV7-2 and TRBJ2-1; 10 bases map to TRBD2. The CDR3 totals 16 residues. Per the germline V gene, CDR1 is SGHTA and CDR2 is FQGNSA. V was pared by 4 bases and J by 6 bases, with 9 bases of the junction left unmatched. The CDR3 loop reads CASSSVMTSGLNEQFF. The DNA of the CDR3 is TGTGCCAGCAGCTCCGTAATGACTAGCGGGCTCAATGAGCAGTTCTTC.

This clonotype was counted at least ten times. The chain links TRBV6-1 to TRBJ2-1, with TRBD2 matching over 7 bases. Germline-derived CDR1 and CDR2 are MNHNS and SASEGT. The CDR3 runs to 16 residues. Trimming at V came to 6 bases and at J to 6 bases, leaving 14 bases not matched to a gene. In DNA, the CDR3 is TGTGCCAGCAGCAAAAACCTTGCGGGAGCGGGCAATGAGCAGTTCTTC. It is translated as CASSKNLAGAGNEQFF.

This clonotype showed up just a few times. The chain couples TRBV7-8 to TRBJ1-1; D remains unclear. Trimming left V 0 bases short and J 3 bases short, with 14 bases between. Germline CDR1 reads SGHVS; CDR2 reads FQNEAQ. The CDR3 consists of 16 residues. The CDR3 DNA is TGTGCCAGCAGCTTAGCTTTCGGGTTTAGGGACACTGAAGCTTTCTTT. It encodes CASSLAFGFRDTEAFF. The complete variable domain, with remaining parts taken from reference TRBV7-8 and TRBJ1-1, reads GAGVSQSPRYKVAKRGQDVALRCDPISGHVSLFWYQQALGQGPEFLTYFQNEAQLDKSGLPSDRFFAERPEGSVSTLKIQRTQQEDSAVYLCASSLAFGFRDTEAFFGQGTRLTVV.

This clonotype was observed a handful of times. The chain recombines TRBV5-4 with TRBJ2-3, with 7 bases lining up with TRBD2. The CDR3 has 14 residues. Germline V lookup: CDR1 SGHNT, CDR2 YYREEE (reference sequence). V gave up 1 base and J gave up 6 bases; unmatched junction bases: 5. CDR3: CASSLYGRADTQYF. Written as DNA, the CDR3 is TGTGCCAGCAGCTTGTATGGGAGGGCCGATACGCAGTATTTT.

This clonotype has more than one count but fewer than ten. The chain combines TRBV20-1 with TRBJ2-7, with a possible D match to TRBD2 (6 bases). The V gene's germline CDR1 is DFQATT and CDR2 SNEGSKA (reference sequence). V gave up 4 bases and J gave up 2 bases, with 12 bases separating them. CDR3 size: 13 residues. CDR3 in DNA: TGCAGTGCTATTAGCGGTCCTGCCTACGAGCAGTACTTC. Protein: CSAISGPAYEQYF.

The chain links TRBV2 to TRBJ1-1; TRBD1 might be the D (5 bases). Per germline, CDR1 SNHLY and CDR2 FYNNEI. V dropped 4 bases and J dropped 8 bases, with 11 bases sitting between them. The CDR3 has 12 residues. CDR3: CASSGRDGEAFF. CDR3 DNA: TGTGCCAGCAGTGGGCGGGACGGAGAAGCTTTCTTT.

This clonotype was detected many times. The V call is TRBV12-3 or TRBV12-4, the J call TRBJ2-7, with D possibly matching TRBD2 (6 bases). The CDR3 runs to 15 residues. Deletions cut 1 base from V and 3 bases from J, with 13 bases between. The CDR3 DNA is TGTGCCAGCAGTTTAGGGCCTCGGGGGAACTACGAGCAGTACTTC. Protein sequence: CASSLGPRGNYEQYF.

The table lists this clonotype with many counts. V and J are TRBV6-6 and TRBJ2-7; 9 bases are a match to TRBD2. The CDR3 is 16 amino acids. Germline loops: CDR1 MNHNY, CDR2 SVGAGI (reference sequence). V lost 2 bases to trimming and J lost 7 bases; unmatched junction nucleotides: 12. CDR3 sequence: CASSYPMGLAGGEQYF. CDR3 in DNA: TGTGCCAGCAGTTACCCAATGGGCCTGGCGGGAGGGGAGCAGTACTTC.

The chain uses TRBV6-1 and TRBJ2-2, with TRBD1 matching over 8 bases. The CDR3 covers 13 residues. Germline loops: CDR1 MNHNS, CDR2 SASEGT. The junction had 4 bases not matched to a gene; V was cut back by 8 bases and J by 5 bases. The CDR3 coding sequence is TGTGCCAGCCGGGACAGGCAAACCGGGGAGCTGTTTTTT. Amino acid sequence: CASRDRQTGELFF.

The V and J genes are TRBV19 and TRBJ2-3; perhaps TRBD1 as D (6 bases). Trimming pared 1 base from V and 0 bases from J, leaving 8 bases between. Germline CDR1 is LNHDA and CDR2 is SQIVND (reference sequence). The CDR3 length is 15 residues. CDR3 coding DNA: TGTGCCAGTAGTATAGGAGACAGGAGCACAGATACGCAGTATTTT. As protein: CASSIGDRSTDTQYF.

This clonotype was seen ten or more times. This chain uses TRBV7-2 with TRBJ1-5, with no clear D. Trimming removed 2 bases from V and 5 bases from J, with 7 bases in between. The CDR3 sequence is 13 residues long. Germline CDR1 reads SGHTA; CDR2 reads FQGNSA. For the CDR3, the DNA is TGTGCCAGCAGCTTACGGACCCATCAGCCCCAGCATTTT. Translating it yields CASSLRTHQPQHF.

This rearrangement joins TRBV29-1 to TRBJ2-1; 16 bases match TRBD2. With 6 bases clipped from V and 1 base from J, the junction kept 15 bases outside the gene matches. The germline CDR1 and CDR2 sequences are SQVTM and ANQGSEA. The CDR3 length is 20 residues. The CDR3 reads CSVGQLPGLAGGPSYNEQFF. The DNA of the CDR3 is TGCAGCGTAGGACAGCTTCCGGGACTAGCGGGAGGGCCATCCTACAATGAGCAGTTCTTC.

In its sample, this clonotype was seen many times. The genes are TRBV28 and TRBJ1-4; D remains ambiguous. There are 12 residues in the CDR3. Germline V CDR1 and CDR2: MDHEN, SYDVKM. V was trimmed by 3 bases and J by 6 bases, leaving 5 bases between them. CDR3 in amino acids: CASSFGHEKLFF. Written as DNA, the CDR3 is TGTGCCAGCAGTTTTGGACATGAAAAACTGTTTTTT. The whole variable domain, filled in from reference TRBV28 and TRBJ1-4, reads DVKVTQSSRYLVKRTGEKVFLECVQDMDHENMFWYRQDPGLGLRLIYFSYDVKMKEKGDIPEGYSVSREKKERFSLILESASTNQTSMYLCASSFGHEKLFFGSGTQLSVL.